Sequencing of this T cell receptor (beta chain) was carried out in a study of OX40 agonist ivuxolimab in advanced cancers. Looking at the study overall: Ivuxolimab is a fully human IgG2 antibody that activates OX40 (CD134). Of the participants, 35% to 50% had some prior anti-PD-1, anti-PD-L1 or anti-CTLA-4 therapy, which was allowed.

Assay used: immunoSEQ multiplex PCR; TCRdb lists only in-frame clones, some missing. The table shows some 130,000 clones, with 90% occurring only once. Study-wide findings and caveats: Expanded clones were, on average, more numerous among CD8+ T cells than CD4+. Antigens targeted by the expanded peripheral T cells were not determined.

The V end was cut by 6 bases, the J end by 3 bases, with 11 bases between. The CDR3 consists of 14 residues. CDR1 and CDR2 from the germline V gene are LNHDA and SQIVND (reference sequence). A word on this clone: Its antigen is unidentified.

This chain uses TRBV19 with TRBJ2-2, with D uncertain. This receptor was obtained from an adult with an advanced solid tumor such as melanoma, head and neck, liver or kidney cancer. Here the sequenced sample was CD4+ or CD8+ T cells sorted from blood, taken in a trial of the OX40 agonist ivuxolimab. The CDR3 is CASSPLIDTGELFF. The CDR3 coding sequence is TGTGCCAGTAGCCCGTTAATCGACACCGGGGAGCTGTTTTTT.